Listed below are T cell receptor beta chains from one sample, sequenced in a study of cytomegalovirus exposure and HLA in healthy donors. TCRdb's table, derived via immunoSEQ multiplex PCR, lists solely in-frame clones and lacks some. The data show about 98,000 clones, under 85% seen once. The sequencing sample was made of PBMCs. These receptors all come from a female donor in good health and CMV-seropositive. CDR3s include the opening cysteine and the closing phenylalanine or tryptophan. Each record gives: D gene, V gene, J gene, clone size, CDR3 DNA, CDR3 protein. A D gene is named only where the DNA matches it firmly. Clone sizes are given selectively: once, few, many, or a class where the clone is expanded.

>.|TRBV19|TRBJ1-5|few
TGTGCCAGTAGTATAGGGGTTGGGGCCTCTCAGCCCCAGCATTTT
CASSIGVGASQPQHF
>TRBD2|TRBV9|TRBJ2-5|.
TGTGCCAGCAGCGTAGGAGGGAGGGAAGAGACCCAGTACTTC
CASSVGGREETQYF
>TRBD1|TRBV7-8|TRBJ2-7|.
TGTGCCAGCAGCTTAACCCCGGGACAGCAAACCTACGAGCAGTACTTC
CASSLTPGQQTYEQYF
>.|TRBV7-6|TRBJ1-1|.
TGTGCCAGCAGCTTAGTCGCTCCGGGGGTCGGGACTGAAGCTTTCTTT
CASSLVAPGVGTEAFF
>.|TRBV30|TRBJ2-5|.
TGTGCCTGGAGTGTAGGGGGTCAAGAGACCCAGTACTTC
CAWSVGGQETQYF
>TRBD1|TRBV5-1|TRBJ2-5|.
TGCGCCAGCAGCCGGGACAGTCAAGAGACCCAGTACTTC
CASSRDSQETQYF
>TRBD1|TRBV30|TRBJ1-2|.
TGTGCCTTTTCGATCGCAGGGGGAGGTGGCTACACCTTC
CAFSIAGGGGYTF
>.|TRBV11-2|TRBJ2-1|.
TGTGCCAGCAGCTTAGCTAATACAGGAAACAATGAGCAGTTCTTC
CASSLANTGNNEQFF
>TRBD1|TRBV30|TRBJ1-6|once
TGTGCCTGGAGCCGGCCCCGGTTTGGGGACAGGGGGCCTTCCTATAATTCACCCCTCCACTTT
CAWSRPRFGDRGPSYNSPLHF
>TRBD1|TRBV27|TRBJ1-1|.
TGTGCCAGCAACCCTGACCGACAGGGTTGGTCTGAAGCTTTCTTT
CASNPDRQGWSEAFF
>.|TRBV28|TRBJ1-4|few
TGTGCCAGCAGTTTAAGTGGGTTACAGGGCCCCACTAATGAAAAACTGTTTTTT
CASSLSGLQGPTNEKLFF
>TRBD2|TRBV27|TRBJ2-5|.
TGTGCCAGCGTCGAACTAGCGGGCCGCGGGACCCAGTACTTC
CASVELAGRGTQYF
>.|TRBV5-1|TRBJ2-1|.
TGCGCCAGCAGCGTCGGACAGAACAATGAGCAGTTCTTC
CASSVGQNNEQFF
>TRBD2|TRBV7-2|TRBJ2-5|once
TGTGCCAGCAGCTTAGCCCGGACTAGCGCCAGAGAGACCCAGTACTTC
CASSLARTSARETQYF
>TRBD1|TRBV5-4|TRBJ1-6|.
TGTGCCAGCAGCTTGCCTACAGGGGGTAGTTTGGGTTCACCCCTCCACTTT
CASSLPTGGSLGSPLHF
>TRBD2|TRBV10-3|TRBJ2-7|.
TGTGCCATCAGTGAGGCTAGCGGAACCTACGAGCAGTACTTC
CAISEASGTYEQYF
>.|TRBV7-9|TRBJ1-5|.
TGTGCCAGCAGCCCTCAGGGCAGCAATCAGCCCCAGCATTTT
CASSPQGSNQPQHF
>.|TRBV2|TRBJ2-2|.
TGTGCCAGCAGTGGGCCCAGGGCAAACACCGGGGAGCTGTTTTTT
CASSGPRANTGELFF
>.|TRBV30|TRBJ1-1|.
TGTGCCTGGAGTCCCCAAGGACAGCCGAACACTGAAGCTTTCTTT
CAWSPQGQPNTEAFF
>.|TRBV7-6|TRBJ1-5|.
TGTGCCAGCAGCTTAGGGCCCCGAGGGCATCAGCCCCAGCATTTT
CASSLGPRGHQPQHF
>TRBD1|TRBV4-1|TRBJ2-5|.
TGCGCCAGCAGCCAGACAGGGGCGAGATTGGAGACCCAGTACTTC
CASSQTGARLETQYF
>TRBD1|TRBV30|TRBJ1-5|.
TGTGCCTGGAGTGTACAGGGGAATCAGCCCCAGCATTTT
CAWSVQGNQPQHF
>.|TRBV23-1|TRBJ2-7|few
TGCGCCAGCTCAGTCCCCACAGGAACCATACGAGGGCAGTACTTC
CASSVPTGTIRGQYF
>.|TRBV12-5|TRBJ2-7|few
TGTGCTAGTGGTTTGGTAACAGGCTTCTCCTACGAGCAGTACTTC
CASGLVTGFSYEQYF
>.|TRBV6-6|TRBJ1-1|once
TGTGCCAGCAGTTACACTTCAGGGAACACTGAAGCTTTCTTT
CASSYTSGNTEAFF
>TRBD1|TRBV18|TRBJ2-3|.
TGCGCCAGCTCACTAGGGGGCAGGATGAGCACAGATACGCAGTATTTT
CASSLGGRMSTDTQYF
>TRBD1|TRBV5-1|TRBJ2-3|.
TGCGCCAGCAGCTTTTCGACAGGGAGCACAGATACGCAGTATTTT
CASSFSTGSTDTQYF
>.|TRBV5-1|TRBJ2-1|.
TGCGCCAGCAGCTTGGTGGGGCCAGGGGCCAATGAGCAGTTCTTC
CASSLVGPGANEQFF
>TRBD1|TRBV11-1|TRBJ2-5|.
TGTGCCAGCGGGGACAGGGCTAGCAGGGAGACCCAGTACTTC
CASGDRASRETQYF
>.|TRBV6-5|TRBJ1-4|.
TGTGCCAGCAGTTACGGCAGAGGTCATGAAAAACTGTTTTTT
CASSYGRGHEKLFF
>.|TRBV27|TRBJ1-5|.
TGTGCCAGCAGTTTAAGCGGGGCAGCACTTAATCAGCCCCAGCATTTT
CASSLSGAALNQPQHF
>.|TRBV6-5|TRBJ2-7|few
TGTGCCAGCAGCACCACCCCGGCGGCAGTTTACGAGCAGTACTTC
CASSTTPAAVYEQYF
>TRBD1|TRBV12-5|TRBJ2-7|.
TGTGCTAGTGGTCCGGACAGGGCACTTTTCTCCGAGCAGTACTTC
CASGPDRALFSEQYF
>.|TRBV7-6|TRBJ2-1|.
TGTGCCAGCAGCACGGGGTTTTACAATGAGCAGTTCTTC
CASSTGFYNEQFF
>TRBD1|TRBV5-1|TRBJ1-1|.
TGCGCCAGCAGCGGCACGACGACAGGGGAGGGGAACACTGAAGCTTTCTTT
CASSGTTTGEGNTEAFF
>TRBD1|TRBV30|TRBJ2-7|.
TGTGCCTGGGGGGCAGACAGGGATCACGAGCAGTACTTC
CAWGADRDHEQYF
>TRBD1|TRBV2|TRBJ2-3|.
TGTGCCAGCAGTGAGACAGGGATGGGGACAGATACGCAGTATTTT
CASSETGMGTDTQYF
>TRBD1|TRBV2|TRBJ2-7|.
TGTGCCAGCTTGCCCGGGACAGCTACCTACGAGCAGTACTTC
CASLPGTATYEQYF
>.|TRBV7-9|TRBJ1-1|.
TGTGCCAGCAGCCCAGGATATGGCGTTGAAGCTTTCTTT
CASSPGYGVEAFF
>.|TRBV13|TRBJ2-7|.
TGTGCCAGCAGCAGGGGGGGGGTTTCCTACGAGCAGTACTTC
CASSRGGVSYEQYF
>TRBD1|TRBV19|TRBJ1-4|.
TGTGCCAGTAGTAGAACCCCGGGACAGGGAGAAAAACTGTTTTTT
CASSRTPGQGEKLFF
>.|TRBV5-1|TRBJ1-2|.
TGCGCCAGCAGCTTGGGGACAGCCGGTTATGGCTACACCTTC
CASSLGTAGYGYTF
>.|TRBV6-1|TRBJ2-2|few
TGTGCCAGCAGCCCATCGTCCGGGACAAACGGGGAGCTGTTTTTT
CASSPSSGTNGELFF
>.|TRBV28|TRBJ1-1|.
TGTGCCAGCAGTTTACGGGTTGAGATTTTGAACACTGAAGCTTTCTTT
CASSLRVEILNTEAFF
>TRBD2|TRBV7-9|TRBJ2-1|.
TGTGCCAGCCCGGGGCGGGGGGGCCCCTACAATGAGCAGTTCTTC
CASPGRGGPYNEQFF
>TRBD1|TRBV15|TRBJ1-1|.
TGTGCCACCAGCAGAGATGACCGGACAGGGGGCACTGAAGCTTTCTTT
CATSRDDRTGGTEAFF
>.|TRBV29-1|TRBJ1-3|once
TGCAGCGTTGAAGATCTGGGAGGCTCTGGAAACACCATATATTTT
CSVEDLGGSGNTIYF
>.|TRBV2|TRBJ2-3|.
TGTGCCAGCAGACCCGGGACAACCACAGATACGCAGTATTTT
CASRPGTTTDTQYF
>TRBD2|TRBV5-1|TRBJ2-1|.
TGCGCCAGCAGCATTAGGACTAGCGGGGATTTAGATGAGCAGTTCTTC
CASSIRTSGDLDEQFF
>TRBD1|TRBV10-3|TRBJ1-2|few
TGTGCCATCAGTTTTAATTCCAGGGGGCTGAACTATGGCTACACCTTC
CAISFNSRGLNYGYTF
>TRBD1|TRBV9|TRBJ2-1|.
TGTGCCAGCAGCCTAAAAGAAACGGGACAGAATTACAATGAGCAGTTCTTC
CASSLKETGQNYNEQFF
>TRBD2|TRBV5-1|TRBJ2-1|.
TGCGCCAGCAGCTATAAACGACTAGCGGGAGGCCCCGGGGCAAATGAGCAGTTCTTC
CASSYKRLAGGPGANEQFF
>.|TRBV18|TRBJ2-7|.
TGTGCCAGCTCACCACTAGAGGATCCCTACGAGCAGTACTTC
CASSPLEDPYEQYF
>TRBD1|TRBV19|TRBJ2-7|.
TGTGCCAGTAAGGGGGCAGTCGGCGAGCAGTACTTC
CASKGAVGEQYF
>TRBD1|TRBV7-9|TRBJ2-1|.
TGTGCCAGCAGCTTAGAGGGACAGGGAAATAATGAGCAGTTCTTC
CASSLEGQGNNEQFF
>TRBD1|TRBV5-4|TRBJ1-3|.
TGTTCCAGCAGCTCCGGACAGGGGGTGAGAAACACCATATATTTT
CSSSSGQGVRNTIYF
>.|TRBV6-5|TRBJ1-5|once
TGTGCCAGCACCCCTCCACGCGGTGGTCAGCCCCAGCATTTT
CASTPPRGGQPQHF
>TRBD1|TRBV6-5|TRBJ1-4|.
TGTGCCAGCAGTCCAGGGGGCGAAAGAGAAAAACTGTTTTTT
CASSPGGEREKLFF
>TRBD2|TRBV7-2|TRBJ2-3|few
TGTGCCAGCAGCCATCGACTAGCGGGGGGCGGGGATACGCAGTATTTT
CASSHRLAGGGDTQYF